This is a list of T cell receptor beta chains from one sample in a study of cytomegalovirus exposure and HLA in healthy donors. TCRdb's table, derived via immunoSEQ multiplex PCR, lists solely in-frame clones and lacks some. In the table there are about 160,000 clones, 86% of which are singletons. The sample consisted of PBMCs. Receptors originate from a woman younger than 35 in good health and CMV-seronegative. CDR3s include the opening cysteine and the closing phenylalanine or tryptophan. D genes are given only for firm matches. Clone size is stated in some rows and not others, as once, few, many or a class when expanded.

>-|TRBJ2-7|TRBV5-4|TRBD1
CASSLGGQGSNEQYF
TGTGCCAGCAGCTTGGGGGGACAGGGTTCGAACGAGCAGTACTTC
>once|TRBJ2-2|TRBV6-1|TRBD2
CAIKSRRESTGELFF
TGTGCCATCAAGTCCCGGCGGGAGAGCACCGGGGAGCTGTTTTTT
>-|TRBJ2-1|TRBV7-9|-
CASSSDSSAYNEQFF
TGTGCCAGCAGCTCTGACTCCTCAGCCTACAATGAGCAGTTCTTC
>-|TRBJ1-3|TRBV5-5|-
CASSFSVSRSGNTIYF
TGTGCCAGCAGCTTTTCCGTGTCTCGCTCTGGAAACACCATATATTTT
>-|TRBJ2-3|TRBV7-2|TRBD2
CASNGLAGVDTQYF
TGTGCCAGCAACGGACTAGCGGGAGTAGATACGCAGTATTTT
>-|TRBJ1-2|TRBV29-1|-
CSVEELYGYTF
TGCAGCGTTGAAGAGCTATATGGCTACACCTTC
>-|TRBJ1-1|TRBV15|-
CATSGYTEAFF
TGTGCCACCAGCGGCTACACTGAAGCTTTCTTT
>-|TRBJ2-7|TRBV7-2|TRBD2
CASSSRTRYEQYF
TGTGCCAGCAGCTCCCGGACTAGATACGAGCAGTACTTC
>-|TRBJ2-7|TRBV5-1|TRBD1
CASSGGQGTYEQYF
TGCGCCAGCAGCGGGGGACAGGGAACCTACGAGCAGTACTTC
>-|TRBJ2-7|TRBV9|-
CASSPPSGEQYF
TGTGCCAGCAGCCCCCCCTCGGGCGAGCAGTACTTC
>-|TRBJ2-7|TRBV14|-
CASSQVTREQYF
TGTGCCAGCAGCCAAGTGACCAGGGAGCAGTACTTC
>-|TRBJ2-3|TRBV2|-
CASSEGLRRTDTQYF
TGTGCCAGCAGTGAGGGACTCCGCCGCACAGATACGCAGTATTTT
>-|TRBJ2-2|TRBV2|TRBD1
CASSSGTGNLFF
TGTGCCAGCAGTTCCGGGACAGGGAACCTGTTTTTT
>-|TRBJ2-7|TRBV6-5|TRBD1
CASSFGTGDTYEQYF
TGTGCCAGCAGTTTCGGGACAGGGGACACCTACGAGCAGTACTTC
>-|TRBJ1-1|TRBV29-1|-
CSVDRQPMNTEAFF
TGCAGCGTTGACAGACAGCCGATGAACACTGAAGCTTTCTTT
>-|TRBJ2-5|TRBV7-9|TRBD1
CASSSGTGAFKETQYF
TGTGCCAGCAGCTCAGGGACAGGGGCCTTTAAGGAGACCCAGTACTTC
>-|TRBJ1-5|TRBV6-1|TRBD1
CASRTGASNQPQHF
TGTGCCAGCAGGACAGGGGCTTCGAATCAGCCCCAGCATTTT
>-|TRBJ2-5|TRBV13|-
CASSPTGDADGETQYF
TGTGCCAGCAGCCCCACGGGGGACGCGGATGGAGAGACCCAGTACTTC
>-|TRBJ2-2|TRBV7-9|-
CASSLVDGDTGELFF
TGTGCCAGCAGCTTAGTGGACGGGGACACCGGGGAGCTGTTTTTT
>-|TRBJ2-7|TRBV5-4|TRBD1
CSLSRGQGQDYEQYF
TGTTCCCTTAGCCGGGGACAGGGACAAGACTACGAGCAGTACTTC
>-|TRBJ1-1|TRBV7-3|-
CASSLYPGQGTEAFF
TGTGCCAGCAGCTTATATCCAGGGCAAGGGACTGAAGCTTTCTTT
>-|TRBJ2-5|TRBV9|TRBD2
CASSAGGTTIPERETQYF
TGTGCCAGCAGCGCGGGAGGAACTACGATCCCGGAGAGGGAGACCCAGTACTTC
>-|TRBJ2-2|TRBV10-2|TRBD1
CASRGQGDTGELFF
TGCGCCAGCAGGGGACAGGGAGACACCGGGGAGCTGTTTTTT
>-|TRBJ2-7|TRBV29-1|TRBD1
CSALGGQALLEQYF
TGCAGCGCCCTTGGGGGACAGGCCCTCCTCGAGCAGTACTTC
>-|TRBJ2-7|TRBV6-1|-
CASSEGRAWEQYF
TGTGCCAGCAGTGAAGGGAGGGCCTGGGAGCAGTACTTC
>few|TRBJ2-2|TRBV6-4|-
CASRQQGGTGELFF
TGTGCCAGCAGGCAACAGGGAGGGACCGGGGAGCTGTTTTTT
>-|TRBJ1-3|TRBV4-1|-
CASSLTHGETTIYF
TGCGCCAGCAGCCTCACCCACGGGGAGACGACCATATATTTT
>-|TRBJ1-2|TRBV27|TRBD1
CASVGQGDGYTF
TGTGCCAGCGTTGGACAGGGGGATGGCTACACCTTC
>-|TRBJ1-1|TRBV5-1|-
CASSLGFPSMNTEAFF
TGCGCCAGCAGCTTGGGATTCCCGAGCATGAACACTGAAGCTTTCTTT
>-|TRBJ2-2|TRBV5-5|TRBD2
CASSSATSSTGELFF
TGTGCCAGCAGCTCCGCGACTAGCAGCACCGGGGAGCTGTTTTTT
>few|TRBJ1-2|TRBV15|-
CATVPGGSNYGYTF
TGTGCCACGGTCCCAGGAGGCTCTAACTATGGCTACACCTTC
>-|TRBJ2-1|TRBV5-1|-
CASSLEKKTTIHMDEQFF
TGCGCCAGCAGCTTAGAGAAAAAAACTACAATCCATATGGATGAGCAGTTCTTC
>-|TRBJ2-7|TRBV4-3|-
CASSQGANGGYEQYF
TGCGCCAGCAGCCAAGGGGCCAATGGAGGCTACGAGCAGTACTTC
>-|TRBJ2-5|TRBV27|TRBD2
CASDASTGTSGRYQETQYF
TGTGCCAGCGACGCGAGTACCGGGACTAGCGGGAGGTATCAAGAGACCCAGTACTTC
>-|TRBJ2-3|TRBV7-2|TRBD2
CASSPTSIRGTDTQYF
TGTGCCAGCAGCCCGACTAGCATTAGGGGCACAGATACGCAGTATTTT
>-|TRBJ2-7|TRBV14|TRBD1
CASSPWTGGYEQYF
TGTGCCAGCAGCCCGTGGACAGGAGGCTACGAGCAGTACTTC
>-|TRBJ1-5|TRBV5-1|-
CASSLVPGARPQHF
TGCGCCAGCAGCTTGGTGCCAGGGGCACGGCCCCAGCATTTT
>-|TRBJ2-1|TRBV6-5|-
CASSPRDQQFF
TGTGCCAGCAGTCCCCGGGATCAGCAGTTCTTC
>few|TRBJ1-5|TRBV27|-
CASSFSVRGGSLHQPQHF
TGTGCCAGCAGTTTTAGCGTCCGGGGAGGCAGTCTTCATCAGCCCCAGCATTTT
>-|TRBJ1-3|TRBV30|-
CAWSPQGFSGNTIYF
TGTGCCTGGAGCCCTCAGGGATTTTCTGGAAACACCATATATTTT
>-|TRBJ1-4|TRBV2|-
CASSSRSQHVEKLFF
TGTGCCAGCAGTTCCCGTTCACAACATGTTGAAAAACTGTTTTTT
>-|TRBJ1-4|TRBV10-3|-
CAISEGGAQSEKLFF
TGTGCCATCAGTGAAGGAGGGGCGCAGAGTGAAAAACTGTTTTTT
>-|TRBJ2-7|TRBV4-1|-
CASSQDMRREQYF
TGCGCCAGCAGCCAAGATATGAGGCGCGAGCAGTACTTC
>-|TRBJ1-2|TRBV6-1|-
CASSPRREEGYTF
TGTGCCAGTAGCCCTCGAAGAGAGGAAGGCTACACCTTC
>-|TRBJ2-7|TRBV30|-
CAWSPRAGSGPSYEQYF
TGTGCCTGGAGTCCCAGGGCAGGTAGTGGGCCCTCCTACGAGCAGTACTTC
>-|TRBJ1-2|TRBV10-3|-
CAISGTLGQSSYGYTF
TGTGCCATCAGCGGGACCTTAGGACAGTCCAGCTATGGCTACACCTTC
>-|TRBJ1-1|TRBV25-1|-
CASSVQGLNTEAFF
TGTGCCAGCAGTGTACAGGGACTGAACACTGAAGCTTTCTTT
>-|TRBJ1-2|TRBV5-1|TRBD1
CASSPGQGGDGYTF
TGCGCCAGCAGCCCTGGACAGGGTGGCGATGGCTACACCTTC
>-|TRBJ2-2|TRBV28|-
CASSLRRGLGSGELFF
TGTGCCAGCAGTTTGCGCAGGGGATTGGGTTCCGGGGAGCTGTTTTTT
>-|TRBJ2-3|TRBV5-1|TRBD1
CASSVDRGPDTQYF
TGCGCCAGCAGCGTAGACAGGGGTCCAGATACGCAGTATTTT
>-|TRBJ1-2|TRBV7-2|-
CASSLVIRENYGYTF
TGTGCCAGCAGCTTAGTTATAAGGGAGAACTATGGCTACACCTTC
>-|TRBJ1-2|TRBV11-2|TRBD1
CASTFNIDRAYGYTF
TGTGCCAGCACCTTTAATATTGACAGGGCCTATGGCTACACCTTC
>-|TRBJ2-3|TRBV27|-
CASSQGQHTDTQYF
TGTGCCAGCAGCCAAGGACAGCACACAGATACGCAGTATTTT
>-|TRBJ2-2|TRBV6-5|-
CASSRITGELFF
TGTGCCAGCAGCAGGATTACCGGGGAGCTGTTTTTT
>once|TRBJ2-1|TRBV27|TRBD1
CASRITPGTGTHEQFF
TGTGCCAGCAGAATAACTCCCGGGACAGGCACCCATGAGCAGTTCTTC
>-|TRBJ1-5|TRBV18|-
CASSPRRASGNQPQHF
TGTGCCAGCTCCCCCCGGAGGGCATCGGGCAATCAGCCCCAGCATTTT
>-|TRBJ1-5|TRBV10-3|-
CAIIAGGVRRSRPQHF
TGTGCCATCATCGCGGGGGGGGTAAGGCGGAGCCGGCCCCAGCATTTT
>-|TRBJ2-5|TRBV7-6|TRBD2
CASSSRAGGLETQYF
TGTGCCAGCAGCTCCCGAGCGGGGGGGCTGGAGACCCAGTACTTC
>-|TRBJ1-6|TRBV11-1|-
CASSLESNSPLHF
TGTGCCAGCAGCTTAGAGAGTAACTCACCCCTCCACTTT
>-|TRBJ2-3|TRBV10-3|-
CAILSSPTDTQYF
TGTGCCATCCTGTCGTCCCCCACAGATACGCAGTATTTT